The clone carrying this TCR beta chain was counted once. Its antigen is unidentified. CDR3 size: 15 residues. Per germline, CDR1 SEHNR and CDR2 FQNEAQ (reference sequence). With 0 bases removed from V and 4 bases from J, the gap between germline ends came to 12 bases. This sample was included in a study of siplizumab effects on memory and regulatory T cells. Method: immunoSEQ multiplex PCR; TCRdb's copy keeps in-frame clones and lacks some. The table has some 100,000 clones, around 93% seen once. Notes on the study in general: Solely a minor proportion of alloreactive clones could be assigned to unstimulated subsets.

Source material: non-Treg CD4+ T cells sorted from blood. This chain links TRBV7-9 with TRBJ1-1; D remains unclear. This clonotype originated in a human donor in good health. The CDR3 loop is CASSLARGLGTEAFF. As DNA, the CDR3 is TGTGCCAGCAGCTTAGCCCGAGGGCTTGGCACTGAAGCTTTCTTT.